Below, one T cell receptor (beta chain) is given with its context. This CDR3 has 16 amino acids. Trimming took 2 bases from V and 5 from J, leaving 18 bases between them. Germline assignment: CDR1 MNHEY and CDR2 SVGAGI. This specimen belongs to a study of shared clonotypes between healthy human individuals. In the study overall: CD4 naive and CD4 memory each took three plates per donor, while CD8 naive took two and CD8 memory one.

Running of the assay took place at deep level. Measured with immunoSEQ multiplex PCR; TCRdb has only the in-frame clones, and not every one. The sample holds approximately 2,000,000 clones; 85% to 95% are singletons and the top ten take around 0.35%. Subsets obtained from CD4+ cells comprised CD45RA+ naive and CD45RA-negative memory cells. The gene calls are TRBV6-5 and TRBJ1-2; D not certain. Sequencing used naive CD4+ T cells from PBMCs. Subset described: CD45RA+ positively selected. This sequence originates from a young man in good health. Some clones in this sample may be carry-over from other donors' samples. CDR3 nucleotides: TGTGCCAGCAGTTACAGGGCTCGTGGCAGCCGATATGGCTACACCTTC. Its translation is CASSYRARGSRYGYTF.